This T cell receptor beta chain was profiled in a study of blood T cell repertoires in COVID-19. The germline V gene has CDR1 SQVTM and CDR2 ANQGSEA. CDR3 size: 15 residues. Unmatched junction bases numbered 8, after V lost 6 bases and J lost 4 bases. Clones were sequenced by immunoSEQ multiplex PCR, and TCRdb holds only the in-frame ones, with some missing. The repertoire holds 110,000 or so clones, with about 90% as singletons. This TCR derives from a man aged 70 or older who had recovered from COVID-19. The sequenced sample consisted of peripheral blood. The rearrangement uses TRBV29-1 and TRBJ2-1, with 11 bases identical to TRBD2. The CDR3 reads CSVLGTSGLYNEQFF. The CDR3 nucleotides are TGCAGCGTCCTCGGGACTAGCGGCCTTTACAATGAGCAGTTCTTC.